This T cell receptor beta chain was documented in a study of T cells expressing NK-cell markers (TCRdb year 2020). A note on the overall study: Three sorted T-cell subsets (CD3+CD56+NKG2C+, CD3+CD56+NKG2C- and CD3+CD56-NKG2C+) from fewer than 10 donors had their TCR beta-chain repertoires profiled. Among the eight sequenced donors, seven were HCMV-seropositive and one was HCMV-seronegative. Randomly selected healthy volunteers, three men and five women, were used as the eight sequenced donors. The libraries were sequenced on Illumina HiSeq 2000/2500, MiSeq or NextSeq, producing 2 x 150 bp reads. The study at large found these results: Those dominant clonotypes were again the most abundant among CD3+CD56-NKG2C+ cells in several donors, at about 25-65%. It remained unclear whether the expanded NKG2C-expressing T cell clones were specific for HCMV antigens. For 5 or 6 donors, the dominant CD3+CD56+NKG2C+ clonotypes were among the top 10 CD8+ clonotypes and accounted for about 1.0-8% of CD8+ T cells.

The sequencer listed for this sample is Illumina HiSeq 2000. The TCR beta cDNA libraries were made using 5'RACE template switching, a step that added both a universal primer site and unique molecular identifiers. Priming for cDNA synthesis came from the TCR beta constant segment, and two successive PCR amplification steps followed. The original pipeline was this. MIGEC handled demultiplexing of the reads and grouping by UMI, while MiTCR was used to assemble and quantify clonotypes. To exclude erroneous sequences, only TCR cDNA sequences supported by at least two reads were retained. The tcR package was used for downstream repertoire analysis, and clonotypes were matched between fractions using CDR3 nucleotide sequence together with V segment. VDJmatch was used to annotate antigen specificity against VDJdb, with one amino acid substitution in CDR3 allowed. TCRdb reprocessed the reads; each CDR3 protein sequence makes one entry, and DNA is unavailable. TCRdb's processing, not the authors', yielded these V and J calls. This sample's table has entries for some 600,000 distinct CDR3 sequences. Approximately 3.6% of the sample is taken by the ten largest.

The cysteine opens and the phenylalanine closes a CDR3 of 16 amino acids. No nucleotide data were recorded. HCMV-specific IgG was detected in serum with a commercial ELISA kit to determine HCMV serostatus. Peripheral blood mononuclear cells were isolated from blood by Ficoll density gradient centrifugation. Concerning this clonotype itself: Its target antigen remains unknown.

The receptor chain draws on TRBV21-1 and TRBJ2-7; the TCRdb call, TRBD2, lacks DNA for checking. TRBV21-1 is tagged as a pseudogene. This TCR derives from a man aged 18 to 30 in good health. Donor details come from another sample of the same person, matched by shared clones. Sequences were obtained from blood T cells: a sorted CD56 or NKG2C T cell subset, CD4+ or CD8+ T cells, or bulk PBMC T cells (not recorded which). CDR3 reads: CASSKGLALYWYEQYF.